This T cell receptor beta chain comes out of a study of T cell repertoires in cytomegalovirus infection. About the research overall: Epitope selection comprised recently identified HLA-C-restricted CMV epitopes and well-studied HLA-B-restricted CMV epitopes. Based on public TCR beta signatures, there were indications of CMV infection and of a matching HLA type.

Study observations and caveats: Using cumulative public TCR beta family frequency, the authors identified those who carried CMV together with the relevant HLA. CMV-specific TCR beta clonotypes restricted by HLA-C were the ones dominating the ex vivo response.

Via MiXCR, TCRdb re-called the reads, giving one row per CDR3 protein. The sample lists about 500,000 distinct CDR3 sequences; around 30% were seen once. This clonotype came up a few times. Its antigen is unknown. This CDR3 has 15 residues. The germline V gene encodes CDR1 SGHTA and CDR2 FQGNSA. V lost 6 bases, J lost 6 bases, and 11 bases stayed unmatched. The TCR comes from a human donor in good health (CMV status not recorded). Some clones in this sample may be carry-over from other donors' samples. The source material was cultured PBMCs, sampled from culture after CMV antigen stimulation. The chain is built from TRBV7-2 and TRBJ2-7; 10 bases match TRBD2. For the CDR3, the DNA is TGTGCCAGCAGTCGGGGGGTAGCGGGAGGCACCGAGCAGTACTTC. It translates to CASSRGVAGGTEQYF.